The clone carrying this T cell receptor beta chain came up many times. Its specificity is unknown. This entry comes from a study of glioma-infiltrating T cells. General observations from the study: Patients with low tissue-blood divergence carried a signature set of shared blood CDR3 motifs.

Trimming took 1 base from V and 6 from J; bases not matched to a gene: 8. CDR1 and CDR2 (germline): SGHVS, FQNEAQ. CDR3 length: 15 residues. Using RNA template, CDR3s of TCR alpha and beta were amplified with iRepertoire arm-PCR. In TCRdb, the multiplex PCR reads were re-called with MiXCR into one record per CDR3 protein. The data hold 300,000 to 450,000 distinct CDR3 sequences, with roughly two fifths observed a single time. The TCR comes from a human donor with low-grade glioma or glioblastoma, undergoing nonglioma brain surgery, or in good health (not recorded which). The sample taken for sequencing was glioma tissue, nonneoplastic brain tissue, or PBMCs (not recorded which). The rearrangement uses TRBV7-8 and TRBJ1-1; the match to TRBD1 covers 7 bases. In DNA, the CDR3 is TGTGCCAGCAGCTTAGTGGGGACAGAATCCTCTGAAGCTTTCTTT. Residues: CASSLVGTESSEAFF.